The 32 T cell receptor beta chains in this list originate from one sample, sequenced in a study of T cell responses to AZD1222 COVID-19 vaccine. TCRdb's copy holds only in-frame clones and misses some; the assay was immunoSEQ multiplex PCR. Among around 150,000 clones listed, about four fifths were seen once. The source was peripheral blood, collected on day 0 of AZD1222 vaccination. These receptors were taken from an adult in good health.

The CDR3 loop is CASSPLAGAIQETQYF. CDR3 sequence (DNA): TGTGCCAGCAGCCCTTTAGCGGGGGCGATACAAGAGACCCAGTACTTC. The rearrangement joins TRBV11-2 to TRBJ2-5; 9 nucleotides match TRBD2. The V segment lost 5 bases and the J segment 2 bases; nucleotides outside the gene matches: 9. The CDR3 runs 16 residues. The germline V gene encodes CDR1 SGHAT and CDR2 FQNNGV. The full variable domain, in which reference TRBV11-2 and TRBJ2-5 provide the parts outside the CDR3, is EAGVAQSPRYKIIEKRQSVAFWCNPISGHATLYWYQQILGQGPKLLIQFQNNGVVDDSQLPKDRFSAERLKGVDSTLKIQPAKLEDSAVYLCASSPLAGAIQETQYFGPGTRLLVL.

The CDR3 here is CASSPIVNTEAFF. The DNA for the CDR3 is TGCGCCAGCAGTCCGATAGTGAACACTGAAGCTTTCTTT. The chain recombines TRBV5-1 with TRBJ1-1; D gene ambiguous. The CDR3 spans 13 residues. Germline lookup yields CDR1 SGHRS and CDR2 YFSETQ. V lost 5 bases, J lost 0 bases, and 8 bases lay in between.

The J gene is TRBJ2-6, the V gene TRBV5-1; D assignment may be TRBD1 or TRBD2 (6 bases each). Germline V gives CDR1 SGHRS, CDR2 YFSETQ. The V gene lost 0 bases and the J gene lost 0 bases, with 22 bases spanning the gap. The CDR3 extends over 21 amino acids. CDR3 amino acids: CASSLAERIVRGASGANVLTF. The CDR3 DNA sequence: TGCGCCAGCAGCTTGGCCGAGAGGATCGTAAGGGGGGCCTCTGGGGCCAACGTCCTGACTTTC. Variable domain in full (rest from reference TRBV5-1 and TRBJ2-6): KAGVTQTPRYLIKTRGQQVTLSCSPISGHRSVSWYQQTPGQGLQFLFEYFSETQRNKGNFPGRFSGRQFSNSRSEMNVSTLELGDSALYLCASSLAERIVRGASGANVLTFGAGSRLTVL.

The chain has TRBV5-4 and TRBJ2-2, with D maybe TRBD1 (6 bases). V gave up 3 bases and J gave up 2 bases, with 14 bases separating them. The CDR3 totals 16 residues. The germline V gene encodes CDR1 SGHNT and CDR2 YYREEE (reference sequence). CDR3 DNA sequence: TGTGCCAGCAGCTCGACCGGGACACTAAACACCGGGGAGCTGTTTTTT. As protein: CASSSTGTLNTGELFF. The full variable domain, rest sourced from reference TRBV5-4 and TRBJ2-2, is ETGVTQSPTHLIKTRGQQVTLRCSSQSGHNTVSWYQQALGQGPQFIFQYYREEENGRGNFPPRFSGLQFPNYSSELNVNALELDDSALYLCASSSTGTLNTGELFFGEGSRLTVL.

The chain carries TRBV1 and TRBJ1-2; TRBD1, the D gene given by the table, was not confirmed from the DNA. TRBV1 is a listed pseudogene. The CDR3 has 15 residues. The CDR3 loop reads CTSSSPYYNRGCYTF. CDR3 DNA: TGCACCAGCAGTTCCCCCTATTATAACAGGGGGTGCTACACCTTC.

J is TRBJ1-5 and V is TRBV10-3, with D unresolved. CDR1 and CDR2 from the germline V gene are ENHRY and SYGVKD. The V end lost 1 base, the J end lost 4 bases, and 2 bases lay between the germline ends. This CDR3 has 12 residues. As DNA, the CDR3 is TGTGCCATCAGTGAGTTGAATCAGCCCCAGCATTTT. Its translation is CAISELNQPQHF.

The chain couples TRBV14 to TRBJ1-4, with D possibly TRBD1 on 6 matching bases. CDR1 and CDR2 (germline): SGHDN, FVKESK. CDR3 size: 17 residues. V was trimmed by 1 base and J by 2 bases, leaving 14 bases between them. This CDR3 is CASSQVHRATTNEKLFF. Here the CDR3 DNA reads TGTGCCAGCAGCCAAGTCCACAGGGCCACCACTAATGAAAAACTGTTTTTT. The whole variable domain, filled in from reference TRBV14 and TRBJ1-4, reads EAGVTQFPSHSVIEKGQTVTLRCDPISGHDNLYWYRRVMGKEIKFLLHFVKESKQDESGMPNNRFLAERTGGTYSTLKVQPAELEDSGVYFCASSQVHRATTNEKLFFGSGTQLSVL.

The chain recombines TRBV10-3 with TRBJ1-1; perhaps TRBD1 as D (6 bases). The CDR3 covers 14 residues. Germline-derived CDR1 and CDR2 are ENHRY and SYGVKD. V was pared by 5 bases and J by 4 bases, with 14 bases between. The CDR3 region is CAISLQGISTEAFF. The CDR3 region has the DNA TGTGCCATCAGTTTACAGGGAATTAGCACTGAAGCTTTCTTT.

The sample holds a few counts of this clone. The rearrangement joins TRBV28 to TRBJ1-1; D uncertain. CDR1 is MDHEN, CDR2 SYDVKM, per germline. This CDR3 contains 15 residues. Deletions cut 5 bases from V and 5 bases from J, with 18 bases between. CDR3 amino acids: CASSGPTFDGTEAFF. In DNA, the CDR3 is TGTGCCAGCAGTGGCCCGACGTTTGACGGGACTGAAGCTTTCTTT.

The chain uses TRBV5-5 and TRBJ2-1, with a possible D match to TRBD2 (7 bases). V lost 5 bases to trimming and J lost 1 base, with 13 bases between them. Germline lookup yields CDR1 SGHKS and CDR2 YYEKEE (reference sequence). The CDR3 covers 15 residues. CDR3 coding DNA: TGTGCCAGCAGGGCACAGGGAGGGTCCTACAATGAGCAGTTCTTC. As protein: CASRAQGGSYNEQFF.

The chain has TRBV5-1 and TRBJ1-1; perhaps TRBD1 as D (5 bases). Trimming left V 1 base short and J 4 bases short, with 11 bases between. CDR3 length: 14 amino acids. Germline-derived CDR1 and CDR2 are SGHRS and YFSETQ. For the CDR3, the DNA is TGCGCCAGCAGCTTGTCTCACGGGGGCACTGAAGCTTTCTTT. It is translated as CASSLSHGGTEAFF.

This CDR3 reads CATSDTHRGGYGYTF. The CDR3 DNA is TGTGCCACCAGTGATACCCACAGGGGCGGCTATGGCTACACCTTC. The V gene is TRBV24-1, the J gene TRBJ1-2, with TRBD1 identical over 7 bases. CDR1 KGHDR and CDR2 SFDVKD come from the germline V gene. The V segment lost 3 bases and the J segment 4 bases; nucleotides outside the gene matches: 7. This CDR3 has 15 residues.

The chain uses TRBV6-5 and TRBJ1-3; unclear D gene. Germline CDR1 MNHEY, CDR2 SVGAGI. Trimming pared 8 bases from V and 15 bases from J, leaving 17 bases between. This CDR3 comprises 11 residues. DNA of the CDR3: TGTGCCAGCGAGGACGGCGCTTTTCCATATTTT. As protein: CASEDGAFPYF.

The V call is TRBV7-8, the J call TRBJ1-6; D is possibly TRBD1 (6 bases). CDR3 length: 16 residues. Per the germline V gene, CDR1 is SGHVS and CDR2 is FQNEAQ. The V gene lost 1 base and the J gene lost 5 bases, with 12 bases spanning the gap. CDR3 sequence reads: CASSLVGGANNSPLHF. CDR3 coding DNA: TGTGCCAGCAGCTTAGTCGGGGGGGCCAATAATTCACCCCTCCACTTT.

The CDR3 loop reads CASSEAGGSIYF. DNA of the CDR3: TGTGCCAGCAGTGAAGCGGGGGGTTCCATATATTTT. The rearrangement joins TRBV6-1 to TRBJ1-3; tentative D call: TRBD1 (5 bases). With 0 bases removed from V and 11 bases from J, the gap between germline ends came to 8 bases. The CDR3 covers 12 residues. Germline V gives CDR1 MNHNS, CDR2 SASEGT.

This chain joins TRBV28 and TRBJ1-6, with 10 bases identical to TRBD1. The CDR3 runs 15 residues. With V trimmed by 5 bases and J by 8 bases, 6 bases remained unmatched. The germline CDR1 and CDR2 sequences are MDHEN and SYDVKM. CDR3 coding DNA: TGTGCCAGCAGTGGCCGGGACAGGGGTTATTCACCCCTCCACTTT. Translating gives CASSGRDRGYSPLHF. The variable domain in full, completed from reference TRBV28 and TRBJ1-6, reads DVKVTQSSRYLVKRTGEKVFLECVQDMDHENMFWYRQDPGLGLRLIYFSYDVKMKEKGDIPEGYSVSREKKERFSLILESASTNQTSMYLCASSGRDRGYSPLHFGNGTRLTVT.

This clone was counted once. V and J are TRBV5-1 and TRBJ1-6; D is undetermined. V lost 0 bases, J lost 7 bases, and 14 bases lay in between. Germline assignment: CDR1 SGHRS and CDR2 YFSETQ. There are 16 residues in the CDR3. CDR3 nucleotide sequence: TGCGCCAGCAGCTTGGCCGGCGGGGATGCGAATTCACCCCTCCACTTT. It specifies CASSLAGGDANSPLHF.

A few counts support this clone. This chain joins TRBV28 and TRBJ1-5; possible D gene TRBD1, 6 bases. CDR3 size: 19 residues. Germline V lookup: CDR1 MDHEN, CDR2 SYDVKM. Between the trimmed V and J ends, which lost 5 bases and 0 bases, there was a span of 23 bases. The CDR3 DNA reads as TGTGCCAGCAGTCCCCCACAGGGAACTGATGTATTTAGCAATCAGCCCCAGCATTTT. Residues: CASSPPQGTDVFSNQPQHF.

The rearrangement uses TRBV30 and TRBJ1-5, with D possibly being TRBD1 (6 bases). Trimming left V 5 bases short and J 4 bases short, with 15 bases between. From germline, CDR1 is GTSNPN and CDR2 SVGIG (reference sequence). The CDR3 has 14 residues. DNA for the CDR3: TGTGCCTGGGGAGGACAGCCCTCAAATCAGCCCCAGCATTTT. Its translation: CAWGGQPSNQPQHF.

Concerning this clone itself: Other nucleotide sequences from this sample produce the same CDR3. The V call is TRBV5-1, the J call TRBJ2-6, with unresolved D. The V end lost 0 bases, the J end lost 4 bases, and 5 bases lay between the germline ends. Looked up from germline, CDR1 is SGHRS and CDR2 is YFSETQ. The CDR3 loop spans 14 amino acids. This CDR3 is CASSLDSGANVLTF. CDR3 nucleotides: TGCGCCAGCAGCTTGGATTCAGGGGCCAACGTCCTGACTTTC.

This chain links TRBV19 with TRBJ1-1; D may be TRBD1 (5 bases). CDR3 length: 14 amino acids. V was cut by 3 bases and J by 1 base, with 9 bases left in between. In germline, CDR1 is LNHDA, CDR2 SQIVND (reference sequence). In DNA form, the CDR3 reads TGTGCCAGTAGTATTGGACATCGGAACACTGAAGCTTTCTTT. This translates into CASSIGHRNTEAFF.

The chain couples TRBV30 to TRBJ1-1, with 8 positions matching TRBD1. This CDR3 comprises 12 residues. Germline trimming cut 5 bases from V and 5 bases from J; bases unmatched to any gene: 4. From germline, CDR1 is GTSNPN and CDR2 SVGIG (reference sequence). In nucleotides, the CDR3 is TGTGCCTGGGACAGGGGTAGGACTGAAGCTTTCTTT. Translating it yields CAWDRGRTEAFF. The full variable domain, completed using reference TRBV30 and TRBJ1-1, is SQTIHQWPATLVQPVGSPLSLECTVEGTSNPNLYWYRQAAGRGLQLLFYSVGIGQISSEVPQNLSASRPQDRQFILSSKKLLLSDSGFYLCAWDRGRTEAFFGQGTRLTVV.

The CDR3 loop reads CATSDPTRNTEAFF. The DNA of the CDR3 is TGTGCCACCAGTGACCCTACCCGGAACACTGAAGCTTTCTTT. V gene TRBV24-1 combines with J gene TRBJ1-1, with D uncertain. Looked up from germline, CDR1 is KGHDR and CDR2 is SFDVKD. The V gene lost 4 bases and the J gene lost 1 base, with 9 bases spanning the gap. The length of the CDR3 is 14 residues.

CDR3 nucleotides: TGTGCCAGCAGCCAAGATACGGGCGAGCAGTACTTC. It encodes CASSQDTGEQYF. The chain combines TRBV14 with TRBJ2-7, with D uncertain. Germline lookup yields CDR1 SGHDN and CDR2 FVKESK. The CDR3 contains 12 residues. The ends were cut back, 0 bases at V and 6 bases at J, with 6 bases in the middle. The whole variable domain, filled in from reference TRBV14 and TRBJ2-7, reads EAGVTQFPSHSVIEKGQTVTLRCDPISGHDNLYWYRRVMGKEIKFLLHFVKESKQDESGMPNNRFLAERTGGTYSTLKVQPAELEDSGVYFCASSQDTGEQYFGPGTRLTVT.

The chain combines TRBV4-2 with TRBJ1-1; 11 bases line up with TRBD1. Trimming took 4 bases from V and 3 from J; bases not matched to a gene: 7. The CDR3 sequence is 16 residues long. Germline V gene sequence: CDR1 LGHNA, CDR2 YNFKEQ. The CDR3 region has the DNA TGTGCCAGCAGCCGTTGGACAGGGGGCGCGGACACTGAAGCTTTCTTT. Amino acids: CASSRWTGGADTEAFF.

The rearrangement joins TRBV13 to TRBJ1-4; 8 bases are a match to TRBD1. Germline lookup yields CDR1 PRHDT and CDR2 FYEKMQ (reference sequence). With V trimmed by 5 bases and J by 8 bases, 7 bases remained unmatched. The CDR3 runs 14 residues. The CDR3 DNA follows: TGTGCCAGCAGCAAGACAGGGGAAGACGAAAAACTGTTTTTT. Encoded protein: CASSKTGEDEKLFF.

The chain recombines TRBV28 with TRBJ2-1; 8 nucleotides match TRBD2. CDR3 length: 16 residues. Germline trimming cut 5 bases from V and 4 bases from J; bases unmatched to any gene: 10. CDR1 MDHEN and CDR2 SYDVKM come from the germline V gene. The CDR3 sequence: CASSPRVAGQYNEQFF. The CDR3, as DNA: TGTGCCAGCAGTCCCAGAGTAGCGGGGCAATACAATGAGCAGTTCTTC.

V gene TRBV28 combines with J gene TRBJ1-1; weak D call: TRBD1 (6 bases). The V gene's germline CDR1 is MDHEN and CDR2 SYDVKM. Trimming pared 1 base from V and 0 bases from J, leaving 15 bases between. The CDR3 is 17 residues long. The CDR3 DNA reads TGTGCCAGCAGTTTATACGGAACGGGACACATGAACACTGAAGCTTTCTTT. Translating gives CASSLYGTGHMNTEAFF.

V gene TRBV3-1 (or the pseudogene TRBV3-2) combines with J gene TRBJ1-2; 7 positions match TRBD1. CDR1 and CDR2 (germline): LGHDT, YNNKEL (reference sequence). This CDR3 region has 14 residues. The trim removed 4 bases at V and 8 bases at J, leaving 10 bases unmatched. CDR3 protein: CASSLGWDRLGYTF. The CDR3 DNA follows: TGTGCCAGCAGCCTCGGTTGGGACAGATTAGGCTACACCTTC.

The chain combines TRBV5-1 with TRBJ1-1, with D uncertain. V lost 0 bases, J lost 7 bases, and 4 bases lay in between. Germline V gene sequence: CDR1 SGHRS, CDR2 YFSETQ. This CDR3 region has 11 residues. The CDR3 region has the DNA TGCGCCAGCAGCTTGGGATTTGAAGCTTTCTTT. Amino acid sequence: CASSLGFEAFF.

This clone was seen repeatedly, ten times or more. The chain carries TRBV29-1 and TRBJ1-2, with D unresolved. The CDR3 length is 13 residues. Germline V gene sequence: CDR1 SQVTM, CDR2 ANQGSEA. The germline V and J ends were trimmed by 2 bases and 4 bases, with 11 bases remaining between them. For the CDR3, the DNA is TGCAGCGTTGAACTCGCACAGCGCTATGGCTACACCTTC. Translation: CSVELAQRYGYTF. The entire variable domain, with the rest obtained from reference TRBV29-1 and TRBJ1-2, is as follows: SAVISQKPSRDICQRGTSLTIQCQVDSQVTMMFWYRQQPGQSLTLIATANQGSEATYESGFVIDKFPISRPNLTFSTLTVSNMSPEDSSIYLCSVELAQRYGYTFGSGTRLTVV.

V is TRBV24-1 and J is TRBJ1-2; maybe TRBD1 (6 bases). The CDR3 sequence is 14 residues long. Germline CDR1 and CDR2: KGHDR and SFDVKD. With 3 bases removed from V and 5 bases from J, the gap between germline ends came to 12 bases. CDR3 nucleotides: TGTGCCACCAGTGATCCCGGGGGGCAATATGGCTACACCTTC. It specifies CATSDPGGQYGYTF.